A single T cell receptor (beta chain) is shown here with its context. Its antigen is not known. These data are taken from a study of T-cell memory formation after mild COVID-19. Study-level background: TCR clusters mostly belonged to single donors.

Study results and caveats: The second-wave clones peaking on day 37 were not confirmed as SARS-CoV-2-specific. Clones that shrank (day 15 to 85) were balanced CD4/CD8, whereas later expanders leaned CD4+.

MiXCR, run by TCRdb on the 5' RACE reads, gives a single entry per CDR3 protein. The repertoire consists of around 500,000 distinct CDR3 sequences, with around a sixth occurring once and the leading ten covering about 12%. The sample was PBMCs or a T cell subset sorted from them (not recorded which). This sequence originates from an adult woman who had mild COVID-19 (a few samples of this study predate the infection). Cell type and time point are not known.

The chain's CDR3 is CASSLGRLAGVTNEQFF. As DNA, the CDR3 is TGTGCCAGCAGCCTCGGTCGACTAGCGGGAGTTACGAATGAGCAGTTCTTC. The J gene is TRBJ2-1, the V gene TRBV7-2; TRBD2 aligns across 12 bases. CDR3 size: 17 residues. Germline CDR1 is SGHTA and CDR2 is FQGNSA. V lost 5 bases and J lost 7; bases outside the gene matches: 12.